This T cell receptor (beta chain) was profiled in a study of T cells in Graves' hyperthyroidism and ophthalmopathy (dated 2019 in TCRdb). In the study overall: Peripheral blood was sampled at the time of initial diagnosis, prior to any treatment. To identify TCR V-J signatures that set the groups apart, the researchers used a discovery cohort of 100 patients, made up of under 45 with Graves' ophthalmopathy and 57 with stable Graves' hyperthyroidism. Prospective prediction of ophthalmopathy was tested in an independent validation cohort of fewer than 20 hyperthyroidism patients and around 16 patients who later progressed to ophthalmopathy. The approximately 90 discovery patients were divided at random into training and test sets in a 7:3 ratio. In about six Graves' hyperthyroidism patients, the study also compared T-cell repertoires from thyroid tissue with T-cell repertoires from blood. Once sampling was done, hyperthyroidism patients were given methimazole at a starting dose of 30 mg daily, whereas ophthalmopathy patients were given high-dose intravenous methylprednisolone. The paper reports TCR Vbeta CDR3 sequencing of 130 to 150 peripheral blood samples: over 40 ophthalmopathy, 70 to 85 hyperthyroidism and around 17 progressor patients. What the research found in general, with its limitations: Sample size was not statistically predetermined, and blinding of investigators to group allocation was not performed. Most expanded thyroid clonotypes (frequency above 0.001) were also detected in blood, a finding suggesting that blood repertoires may reflect thyroid immune responses. In validation, progression to ophthalmopathy was predicted by the model with 70.59% sensitivity and roughly 76% specificity, a median of around 5.9 months before onset. Ophthalmopathy was separated from stable hyperthyroidism by a 13 V-J signature model, with around 90% sensitivity and about 84% specificity obtained in cross-validation and 80%/75% obtained in testing.

Ophthalmopathy patients had moderately to severely active disease, Clinical Activity Score of at least 3, NOSPECS grade of at least 4, and duration under 3 months. Exclusion was applied to patients with uncontrolled infections, other autoimmune diseases, pregnancy or lactation. Diagnoses were based on clinical symptoms, serum thyroxine and TRAb, thyroid ultrasound and orbital computed tomography. PBMCs were isolated from about 10 ml of fresh peripheral blood by Ficoll-Paque density gradient centrifugation. Total RNA was extracted with Trizol reagent, and quality was checked on an Agilent 2100 Bioanalyzer. The TCR beta CDR3 regions were amplified from the RNA transcripts. The first round of RT-PCR for the TCR CDR3 was performed with the HTBI primer set and the Qiagen OneStep RT-PCR kit. Libraries were constructed in a second round of multiplex PCR, after which size selection and purification were carried out. The libraries were sequenced on an Illumina HiSeq2000 using paired-end 100 bp reads. The authors processed their data as follows. SOAPnuke was used to process the raw data, throwing out any read that contained adapters or uncalled bases, had a mean Phred below 15, or lacked an exact constant-primer or identifier match. High-quality paired reads were merged with COPE v1.2.5, and unique nucleotide sequences were defined as clonotypes. MiTCR v1.1 was used to align the clonotypes against IMGT TRBV, TRBD and TRBJ reference segments. Analysis was restricted to V-J combinations with a frequency above 0.0001, which covered over 98% of repertoires. A TCS score was defined as the ratio between F50 (clonal expansion) and ExV (chaos), using BLOSUM62-based TCRdist between CDR3 peptides within each V-J. Welch's t-statistics and random forest reduced roughly 500 V-J features to 13, which were used in a naive Bayes classifier (R e1071). The public sequencing data were trimmed at Q25 with fastp and processed into clonotypes with MiXCR by TCRdb, which kept only in-frame beta chains. A single entry per CDR3 protein holds the most common genes and DNA from its merged rows. TCRdb, not the authors, supplied the V and J calls. The sample has hundreds of thousands of distinct CDR3 sequences on record, less than 25% of them singletons. The top ten clones comprise 30% to 40% of the sample.

This clonotype was seen a handful of times. This clone's antigen is unknown. No much larger clone is present one base from it, and per-base qualities are unavailable. The CDR3 starts with the cysteine, ends with the phenylalanine, and has 15 residues. Only CDR3 DNA remains: 45 bases, in frame from the first base. For CDR1 and CDR2, the germline V gene (reference sequence) lists DFQATT and SNEGSKA. The V and J ends are trimmed by 7 bases and 2 bases, leaving 19 bases between them. This receptor was taken from a man aged 30 to 39 with Graves' ophthalmopathy. The sequenced sample was blood. The chain employs TRBV20-1 and TRBJ2-3; confidence is insufficient to name the D gene. The DNA reads as follows: TGCAGTGTTCCTCCGTTGCAAACGAACACAGATACGCAGTATTTT. It translates as CSVPPLQTNTDTQYF.